This T cell receptor beta chain was captured in a study of vaccination and CD4 T cells after COVID-19. Background on the study: Cellular stimulation was performed using overlapping spike peptides derived from SARS-CoV-2, HCoV-NL63, HCoV-OC43 and HCoV-229E. No peptide, an HIV-1 Nef pool, or a CEFX pool was what each control culture received. Whole-study findings and limits: Rising from around 19 to 38, the median of SARS-CoV-2-reactive clonotypes did not change significantly.

Concerning this clonotype itself: As yet, its antigen is unknown.

Once obtained from cultured CD4+ T cells, the DNA was sequenced using the Oncomine TCR Beta short-read assay. Investigators obtained genomic DNA by extraction from cultured CD4+ T cells. Using its own MiXCR run on the PCR reads, TCRdb lists one record per CDR3 protein. Here the sample spans 4,500 to 7,000 distinct CDR3 sequences, around two fifths being singletons. The CDR3 has 12 residues. Germline CDR1 is SGHVS and CDR2 is FNYEAQ. V was trimmed by 2 bases and J by 5 bases, leaving 6 bases between them. Treatment meaning: approximately 9-day PBMC culture with coronavirus spike peptide pools or control peptides (ViraFEST assay). Pre-COVID-19 pandemic sampling (2011-2018) yielded the unexposed donor's CD4+ T cells.

Sequencing was carried out using CD4+ T cells from blood, cultured in vitro. The gene calls are TRBV7-6 and TRBJ2-5, with no clear D. This receptor was taken from a human donor in good health. The CDR3 region has the DNA TGTGCCAGCAGCTTATCTGGGGAGACCCAGTACTTC. It translates to CASSLSGETQYF.